Below, 9 T cell receptor beta chains from the same sample are listed, as sequenced in a study of shared clonotypes between healthy human individuals. This table comes from immunoSEQ multiplex PCR, and its TCRdb copy is limited to in-frame clones, with some not included. Among under 1 million clones, 90% to 98% were seen once, and the ten largest hold less than 0.25%. Naive CD8 cells comprised CD45RO-negative, CCR7-positively selected cells, excluding terminally differentiated effector memory CD45RA+ cells. Sequencing was carried out using naive CD8+ T cells sorted from blood. These receptors were taken from a young man in good health.

This rearrangement joins TRBV9 to TRBJ2-2; TRBD2 is a possible D gene (6 bases). V was pared by 0 bases and J by 3 bases, with 9 bases between. The germline V gene encodes CDR1 SGDLS and CDR2 YYNGEE. The CDR3 has 15 residues. The DNA for the CDR3 is TGTGCCAGCAGCGTAGCGGGGGACTACACCGGGGAGCTGTTTTTT. Translating it yields CASSVAGDYTGELFF.

The chain carries TRBV5-1 and TRBJ2-7, with 7 bases that match TRBD1. This CDR3 comprises 16 residues. J was trimmed by 1 base and V by 2 bases; bases with no gene match: 9. The germline V gene has CDR1 SGHRS and CDR2 YFSETQ. The CDR3 sequence: CASSLDTGTASYEQYF. The CDR3 nucleotides read TGCGCCAGCAGCTTAGATACCGGGACAGCTTCCTACGAGCAGTACTTC.

V gene TRBV5-1 combines with J gene TRBJ2-7, with 7 nucleotides matching TRBD1. From germline, CDR1 is SGHRS and CDR2 YFSETQ. This CDR3 region has 14 residues. V trimming: 3 bases; J trimming: 3 bases; junction bases outside the gene matches: 6. The CDR3 DNA is TGCGCCAGCAGCTATTGGACAGGCGACTACGAGCAGTACTTC. Its translation is CASSYWTGDYEQYF.

V gene TRBV4-1 combines with J gene TRBJ1-3, with D unresolved. V lost 4 bases and J 0 bases, leaving 7 bases between the germline ends. Germline CDR1 and CDR2: MGHRA and YSYEKL. The CDR3 extends over 14 amino acids. The CDR3 DNA reads as TGCGCCAGCAGCCCCCGCAGCTCTGGAAACACCATATATTTT. It codes for CASSPRSSGNTIYF.

The V call is TRBV19, the J call TRBJ2-1; D call uncertain. V gave up 1 base and J gave up 5 bases, with 6 bases separating them. Germline CDR1 reads LNHDA; CDR2 reads SQIVND (reference sequence). The CDR3 length is 13 residues. CDR3 in DNA: TGTGCCAGTAGTATAGTGCGCGACAATGAGCAGTTCTTC. Its translation: CASSIVRDNEQFF.

The chain has TRBV2 and TRBJ1-2, with D perhaps matching TRBD1 (5 bases). Trimming removed 6 bases at V and 4 bases at J, with 9 bases between. Germline loops: CDR1 SNHLY, CDR2 FYNNEI. This CDR3 has 12 residues. CDR3 region: CASRDTRYGYTF. CDR3 nucleotides: TGTGCCAGCAGGGACACGCGCTATGGCTACACCTTC.

This chain links TRBV7-9 with TRBJ2-1; 8 positions agree with TRBD2. The CDR3 consists of 14 residues. V lost 4 bases, J lost 7 bases, and 6 bases stayed unmatched. Per the germline V gene, CDR1 is SEHNR and CDR2 is FQNEAQ (reference sequence). As DNA, the CDR3 is TGTGCCAGCAGCTGGCTGACTAGCGAGAATGAGCAGTTCTTC. This gives the protein CASSWLTSENEQFF.

This clone was found once. The V and J genes are TRBV11-2 and TRBJ2-7, with 7 nucleotides matching TRBD2. CDR1 and CDR2 from the germline V gene are SGHAT and FQNNGV. The V segment lost 8 bases and the J segment 2 bases; nucleotides outside the gene matches: 6. This CDR3 is 13 amino acids long. The CDR3 DNA is TGTGCCAGCGGGTTGGCGGGAGCCTACGAGCAGTACTTC. This codes for CASGLAGAYEQYF.

The genes are TRBV2 and TRBJ2-5; 11 bases fit TRBD1. CDR3 length: 16 residues. Trimming took 2 bases from V and 7 from J; bases not matched to a gene: 9. The germline V gene encodes CDR1 SNHLY and CDR2 FYNNEI. CDR3 protein: CASSEFPGQGAGTQYF. The CDR3 DNA is TGTGCCAGCAGTGAATTTCCTGGACAGGGGGCTGGGACCCAGTACTTC.